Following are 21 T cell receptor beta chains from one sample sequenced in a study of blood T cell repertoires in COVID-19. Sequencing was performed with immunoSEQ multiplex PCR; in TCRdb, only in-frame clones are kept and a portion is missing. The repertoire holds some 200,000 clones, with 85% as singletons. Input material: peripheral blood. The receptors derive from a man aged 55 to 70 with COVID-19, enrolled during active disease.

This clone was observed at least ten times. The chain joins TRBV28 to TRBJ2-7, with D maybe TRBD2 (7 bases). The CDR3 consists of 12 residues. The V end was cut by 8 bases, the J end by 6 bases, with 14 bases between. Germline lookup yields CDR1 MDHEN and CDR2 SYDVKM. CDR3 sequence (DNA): TGTGCCAGCGAAGGGAGGGGGGCCGAGCAGTACTTC. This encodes CASEGRGAEQYF.

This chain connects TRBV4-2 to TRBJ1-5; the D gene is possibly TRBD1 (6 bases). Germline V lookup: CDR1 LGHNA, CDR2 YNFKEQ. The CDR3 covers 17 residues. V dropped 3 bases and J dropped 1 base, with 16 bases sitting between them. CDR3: CASSHPGGTTSNQPQHF. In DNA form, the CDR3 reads TGTGCCAGCAGCCACCCCGGGGGGACAACAAGCAATCAGCCCCAGCATTTT.

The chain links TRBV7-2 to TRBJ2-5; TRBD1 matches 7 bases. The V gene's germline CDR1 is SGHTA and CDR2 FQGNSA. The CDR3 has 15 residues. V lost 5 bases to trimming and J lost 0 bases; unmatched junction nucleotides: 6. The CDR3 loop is CASSRFRGNQETQYF. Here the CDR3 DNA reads TGTGCCAGCAGCAGGTTCAGGGGGAACCAAGAGACCCAGTACTTC.

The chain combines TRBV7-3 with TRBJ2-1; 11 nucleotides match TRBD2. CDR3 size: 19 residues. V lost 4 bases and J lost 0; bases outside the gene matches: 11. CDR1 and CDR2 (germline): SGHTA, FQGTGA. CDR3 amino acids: CASSSPGLAAVGSYNEQFF. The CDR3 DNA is TGTGCCAGCAGCTCACCGGGACTAGCGGCAGTCGGCTCCTACAATGAGCAGTTCTTC.

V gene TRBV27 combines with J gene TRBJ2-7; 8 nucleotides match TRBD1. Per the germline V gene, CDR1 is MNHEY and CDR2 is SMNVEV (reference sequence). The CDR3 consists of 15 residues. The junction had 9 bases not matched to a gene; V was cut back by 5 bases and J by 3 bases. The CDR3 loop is CASSLKPGQDYEQYF. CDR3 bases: TGTGCCAGCAGTCTGAAACCGGGACAGGACTACGAGCAGTACTTC.

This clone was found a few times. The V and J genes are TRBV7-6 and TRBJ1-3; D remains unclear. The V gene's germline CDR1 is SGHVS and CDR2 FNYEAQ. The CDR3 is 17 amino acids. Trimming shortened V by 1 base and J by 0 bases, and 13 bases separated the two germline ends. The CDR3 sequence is CASSLEHGRGSGNTIYF. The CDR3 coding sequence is TGTGCCAGCAGCTTAGAACATGGCCGAGGCTCTGGAAACACCATATATTTT.

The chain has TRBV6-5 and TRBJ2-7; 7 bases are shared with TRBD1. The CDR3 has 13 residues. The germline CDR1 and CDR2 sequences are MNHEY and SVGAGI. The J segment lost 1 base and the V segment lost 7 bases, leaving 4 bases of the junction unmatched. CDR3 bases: TGTGCCAGCATAGGACAGGCATCCTACGAGCAGTACTTC. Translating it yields CASIGQASYEQYF.

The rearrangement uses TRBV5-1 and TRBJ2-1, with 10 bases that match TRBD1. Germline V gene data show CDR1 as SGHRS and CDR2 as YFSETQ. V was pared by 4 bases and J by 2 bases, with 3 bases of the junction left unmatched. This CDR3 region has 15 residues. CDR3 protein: CASSPGTGAYNEQFF. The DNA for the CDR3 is TGCGCCAGCAGCCCCGGGACAGGGGCCTACAATGAGCAGTTCTTC.

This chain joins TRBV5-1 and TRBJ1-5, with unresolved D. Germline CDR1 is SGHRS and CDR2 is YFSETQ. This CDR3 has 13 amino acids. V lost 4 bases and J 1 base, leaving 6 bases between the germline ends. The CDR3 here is CASSPSSNQPQHF. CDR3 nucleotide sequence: TGCGCCAGCAGCCCGTCGAGCAATCAGCCCCAGCATTTT.

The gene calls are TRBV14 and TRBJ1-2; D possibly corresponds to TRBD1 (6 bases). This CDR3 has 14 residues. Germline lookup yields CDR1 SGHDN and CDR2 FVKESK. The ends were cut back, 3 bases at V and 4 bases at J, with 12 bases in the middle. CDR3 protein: CASSQRGGPYGYTF. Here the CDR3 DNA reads TGTGCCAGCAGCCAGAGGGGGGGCCCCTATGGCTACACCTTC.

For the CDR3, the DNA is TGTGCCAGCAGCAGGGGACAGGGGGCGCAGGATACGCAGTATTTT. Its translation is CASSRGQGAQDTQYF. The genes are TRBV21-1 and TRBJ2-3; the table's D gene call, TRBD1, was not cross checked with the DNA. TRBV21-1 corresponds to a pseudogene. The CDR3 runs to 15 residues.

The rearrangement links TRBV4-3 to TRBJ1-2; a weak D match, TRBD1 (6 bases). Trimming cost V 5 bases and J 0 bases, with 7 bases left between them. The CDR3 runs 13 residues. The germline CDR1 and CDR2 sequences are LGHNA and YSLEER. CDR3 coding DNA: TGCGCCAGCAGCGGGACAACTAACTATGGCTACACCTTC. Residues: CASSGTTNYGYTF.

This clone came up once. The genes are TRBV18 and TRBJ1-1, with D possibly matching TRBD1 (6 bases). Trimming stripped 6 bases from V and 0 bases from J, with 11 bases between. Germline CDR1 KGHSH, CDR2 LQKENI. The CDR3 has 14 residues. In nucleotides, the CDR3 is TGTGCCAGCTCCGGGGACATTATGAACACTGAAGCTTTCTTT. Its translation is CASSGDIMNTEAFF.

In nucleotides, the CDR3 is TGTGCCAGCAGGGATTGGGACAGGGGGACTGAAGCTTTCTTT. This codes for CASRDWDRGTEAFF. V is TRBV6-4 and J is TRBJ1-1, with 11 nucleotides matching TRBD1. V shed 6 bases, J shed 5 bases, and the junction held 5 bases outside the gene matches. The CDR3 runs 14 residues. CDR1 and CDR2 (germline): MRHNA, SNTAGT.

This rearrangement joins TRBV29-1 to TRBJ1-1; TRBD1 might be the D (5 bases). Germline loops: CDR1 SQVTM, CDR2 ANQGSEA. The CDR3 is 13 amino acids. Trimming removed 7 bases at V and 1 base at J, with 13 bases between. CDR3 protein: CSAGYDRNTEAFF. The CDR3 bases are TGCAGCGCCGGCTATGACAGGAACACTGAAGCTTTCTTT.

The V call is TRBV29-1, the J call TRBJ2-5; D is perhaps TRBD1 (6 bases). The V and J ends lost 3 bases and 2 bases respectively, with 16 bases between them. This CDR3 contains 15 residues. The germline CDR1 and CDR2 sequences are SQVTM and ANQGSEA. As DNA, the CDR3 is TGCAGCGTTGATGGGACATTGGACAGACAAGAGACCCAGTACTTC. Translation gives CSVDGTLDRQETQYF.

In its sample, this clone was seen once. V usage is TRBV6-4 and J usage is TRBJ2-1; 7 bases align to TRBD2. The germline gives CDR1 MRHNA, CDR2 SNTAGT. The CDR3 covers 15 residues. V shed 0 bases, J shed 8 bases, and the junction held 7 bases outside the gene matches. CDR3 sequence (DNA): TGTGCCAGCAGTGACTCGGGCGGGGGATACGATGAGCAGTTCTTC. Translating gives CASSDSGGGYDEQFF.

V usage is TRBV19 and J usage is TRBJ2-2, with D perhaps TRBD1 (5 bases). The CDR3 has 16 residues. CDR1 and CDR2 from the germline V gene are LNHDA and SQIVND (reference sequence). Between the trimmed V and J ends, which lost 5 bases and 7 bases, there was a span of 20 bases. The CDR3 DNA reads TGTGCCAGTAGTCCCGGACACCTCTTGGTGGGCGGGGAGCTGTTTTTT. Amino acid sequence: CASSPGHLLVGGELFF.

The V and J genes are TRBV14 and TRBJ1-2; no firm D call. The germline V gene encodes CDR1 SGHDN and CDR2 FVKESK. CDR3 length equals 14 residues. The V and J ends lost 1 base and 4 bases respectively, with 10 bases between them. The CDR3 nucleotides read TGTGCCAGCAGCCAAGGAGTAGTTCCCTATGGCTACACCTTC. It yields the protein CASSQGVVPYGYTF.

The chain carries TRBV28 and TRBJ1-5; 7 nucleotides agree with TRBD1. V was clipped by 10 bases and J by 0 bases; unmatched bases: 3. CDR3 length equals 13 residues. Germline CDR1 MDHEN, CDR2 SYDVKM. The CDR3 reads CATDRDSNQPQHF. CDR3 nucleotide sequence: TGTGCCACAGACAGGGATAGCAATCAGCCCCAGCATTTT. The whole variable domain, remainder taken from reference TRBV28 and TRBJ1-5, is DVKVTQSSRYLVKRTGEKVFLECVQDMDHENMFWYRQDPGLGLRLIYFSYDVKMKEKGDIPEGYSVSREKKERFSLILESASTNQTSMYLCATDRDSNQPQHFGDGTRLSIL.

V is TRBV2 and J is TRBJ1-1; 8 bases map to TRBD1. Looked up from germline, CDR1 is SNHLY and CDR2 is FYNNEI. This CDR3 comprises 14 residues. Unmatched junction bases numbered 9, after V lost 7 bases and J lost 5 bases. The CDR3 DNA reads TGTGCCAGCAAAGGCGGACAGGGAAAGACTGAAGCTTTCTTT. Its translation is CASKGGQGKTEAFF.